The T cell receptor beta chain under discussion was sequenced for a study of cytomegalovirus exposure and HLA in healthy donors. Study overall: As released early, the data held about 85 million unique TCRs from HLA-typed donors. Study-level findings and limits: It was reported that TCR beta sequences correctly inferred the HLA-A and HLA-B alleles for most subjects. A later look showed TCR association rates differing by HLA locus, highest for DRB1 and lowest for HLA-C.

Trimming took 3 bases from V and 4 from J; bases not matched to a gene: 5. There are 14 residues in the CDR3. CDR1 and CDR2 from the germline V gene are SGHAT and FQNNGV. As regards this clone: Its antigen is not identified. The same CDR3 is also encoded by other DNA sequences in this sample.

Vbeta (60) and Jbeta (13) primers were used in the PCR. Only in-frame clones appear in the TCRdb table, and some are missing; sequencing was by immunoSEQ multiplex PCR. The table records roughly 130,000 clones, over 70% of them present only once. Sequenced material: PBMCs. The origin of this receptor is a woman aged 55-75 years in good health and CMV-seropositive. The rearrangement links TRBV11-2 to TRBJ2-7; TRBD1 matches 8 bases. The DNA for the CDR3 is TGTGCCAGCAGCTTTGGACAGGGCGGTTACGAGCAGTACTTC. Translated, it gives CASSFGQGGYEQYF. Filled out from reference TRBV11-2 and TRBJ2-7, the complete variable domain reads EAGVAQSPRYKIIEKRQSVAFWCNPISGHATLYWYQQILGQGPKLLIQFQNNGVVDDSQLPKDRFSAERLKGVDSTLKIQPAKLEDSAVYLCASSFGQGGYEQYFGPGTRLTVT.